The 5 T cell receptor beta chains listed next were all sequenced from one sample in a study of a mutant IDH1 vaccine in newly diagnosed glioma. TCRdb's copy holds only in-frame clones and misses some; the assay was immunoSEQ multiplex PCR. The sample lists about 67,000 clones, 80% to 90% occurring once. Time point defined: baseline, week 1 (first vaccination visit). Treatment of the sample: pre-vaccination baseline after standard-of-care therapy. Sequencing used peripheral blood mononuclear cells (PBMCs), obtained from a glioma patient treated with radiotherapy, temozolomide or both. These receptors originate from a woman between 18 and 29 years old with glioma. Some clones in this sample may be carry-over from other donors' samples.

The chain recombines TRBV6-5 with TRBJ1-1; D possibly corresponds to TRBD1 (5 bases). Trimming shortened V by 2 bases and J by 4 bases, and 11 bases separated the two germline ends. Germline V lookup: CDR1 MNHEY, CDR2 SVGAGI. The CDR3 is 14 amino acids. In nucleotides, the CDR3 is TGTGCCAGCAGTTACACAACAGGAGGCACTGAAGCTTTCTTT. Translation: CASSYTTGGTEAFF.

The chain recombines TRBV7-9 with TRBJ2-7; D not resolved. The germline V gene encodes CDR1 SEHNR and CDR2 FQNEAQ (reference sequence). Trimming left V 5 bases short and J 7 bases short, with 15 bases between. This CDR3 is 13 amino acids long. The CDR3 DNA follows: TGTGCCAGCAGCCCCACTTACAGCCTGGAGCAGTACTTC. It codes for CASSPTYSLEQYF.

The V gene is TRBV5-1, the J gene TRBJ2-3, with 8 bases lining up with TRBD2. Germline CDR1 and CDR2: SGHRS and YFSETQ. This CDR3 has 15 residues. V lost 2 bases to trimming and J lost 0 bases; unmatched junction nucleotides: 2. The CDR3 reads CASSFSGKSTDTQYF. The DNA for the CDR3 is TGCGCCAGCAGCTTTAGCGGGAAAAGCACAGATACGCAGTATTTT. Using reference TRBV5-1 and TRBJ2-3 for the parts outside the CDR3, the full variable domain is KAGVTQTPRYLIKTRGQQVTLSCSPISGHRSVSWYQQTPGQGLQFLFEYFSETQRNKGNFPGRFSGRQFSNSRSEMNVSTLELGDSALYLCASSFSGKSTDTQYFGPGTRLTVL.

The rearrangement uses TRBV21-1 and TRBJ1-5. TRBV21-1 is termed a pseudogene. The CDR3 covers 13 residues. As DNA, the CDR3 is TGTGCCAGCAGCAAAGCTAGGGTAGCGCCCCAGCATTTT. Amino acid sequence: CASSKARVAPQHF.

The genes are TRBV2 and TRBJ1-1, with TRBD1 matching 7 bases. In germline, CDR1 is SNHLY, CDR2 FYNNEI. The CDR3 runs 14 residues. Trimming cost V 4 bases and J 10 bases; bases outside gene matches: 12. CDR3 sequence: CASSVLQGSERAFF. The CDR3 DNA reads TGTGCCAGCAGTGTTTTACAGGGGTCGGAGAGAGCTTTCTTT.